The rows below give T cell receptor beta chains drawn from one sample of a study of blood T cell repertoires in COVID-19. This table comes from immunoSEQ multiplex PCR, and its TCRdb copy is limited to in-frame clones, with some not included. Of 250,000 to 300,000 clones listed, 88% were seen once; the top ten hold under 0.95%. Material for sequencing was peripheral blood. These receptors were taken from a woman aged 25 to 39 with acute or convalescent COVID-19. The CDR3 runs from the conserved cysteine through the conserved F or W. A D gene is named only where the DNA matches it firmly. Clone size is given for some rows only: seen once, a few or many times, or a class if the clone is expanded.

>NA|NA|TRBV9|TRBJ1-3
CASSPTGRGGNTIYF
TGTGCCAGCAGCCCCACAGGGAGGGGGGGAAACACCATATATTTT
>NA|NA|TRBV6-5|TRBJ1-1
CASSYSRGPGTEAFF
TGTGCCAGCAGTTACTCGCGGGGGCCGGGGACTGAAGCTTTCTTT
>NA|once|TRBV18|TRBJ2-1
CASSLGMAEQFF
TGTGCCAGCTCGCTCGGGATGGCTGAGCAGTTCTTC
>NA|NA|TRBV6-5|TRBJ2-2
CASSYFGRNTGELFF
TGTGCCAGCAGTTACTTTGGGAGAAACACCGGGGAGCTGTTTTTT
>NA|NA|TRBV19|TRBJ1-2
CASSMALTNYGYTF
TGTGCCAGTAGTATGGCACTAACTAACTATGGCTACACCTTC
>NA|NA|TRBV5-6|TRBJ2-2
CASSRTGRAGELFF
TGTGCCAGCAGCCGGACAGGGAGGGCCGGGGAGCTGTTTTTT
>TRBD1|NA|TRBV19|TRBJ1-6
CASSRDRGPNSPLHF
TGTGCCAGTAGCAGGGACAGGGGACCCAATTCACCCCTCCACTTT
>NA|once|TRBV6-5|TRBJ2-5
CASSYFGSRETQYF
TGTGCCAGCAGTTACTTCGGTTCACGAGAGACCCAGTACTTC
>TRBD1|NA|TRBV30|TRBJ1-6
CACGQGAKNNSPLHF
TGTGCCTGCGGACAGGGGGCGAAAAATAATTCACCCCTCCACTTT
>TRBD1|NA|TRBV11-3|TRBJ2-1
CASSLDLGGSVYNEQFF
TGTGCCAGCAGCTTAGATCTAGGGGGCAGCGTATACAATGAGCAGTTCTTC
>NA|NA|TRBV18|TRBJ2-7
CASSPPYAGSYEQYF
TGTGCCAGCTCACCACCCTACGCTGGCTCCTACGAGCAGTACTTC
>TRBD2|NA|TRBV5-1|TRBJ2-7
CASSARGTSTYEQYF
TGCGCCAGCAGCGCAAGGGGGACTAGCACCTACGAGCAGTACTTC
>NA|NA|TRBV21-1|TRBJ2-7
CASSSTAGTSGSHEQYF
TGTGCCAGCAGCTCGACCGCCGGGACTAGCGGGAGCCACGAGCAGTACTTC
>NA|NA|TRBV3-1/TRBV3-2|TRBJ2-5
CARREGRDIKETQYF
TGTGCCAGAAGGGAGGGCCGGGACATCAAAGAGACCCAGTACTTC
>TRBD1|NA|TRBV14|TRBJ1-4
CASSQEFGLAGGEKLFF
TGTGCCAGCAGCCAAGAATTCGGGTTGGCAGGGGGCGAAAAACTGTTTTTT
>NA|NA|TRBV5-1|TRBJ1-3
CASSLDGLSGNTIYF
TGCGCCAGCAGCTTGGACGGTCTCTCTGGAAACACCATATATTTT
>TRBD2|NA|TRBV19|TRBJ2-1
CASRNRASGEVNEQFF
TGTGCCAGTAGAAATAGGGCTAGCGGGGAGGTCAATGAGCAGTTCTTC
>TRBD2|NA|TRBV11-3|TRBJ2-1
CASSLKTSGRFDNEQFF
TGTGCCAGCAGCTTAAAGACTAGCGGGAGATTTGACAATGAGCAGTTCTTC
>TRBD2|NA|TRBV27|TRBJ2-1
CASSSSRLAGTYNEQFF
TGTGCCAGCAGTTCCTCGAGACTAGCGGGAACCTACAATGAGCAGTTCTTC
>TRBD1|many|TRBV6-6|TRBJ1-1
CASSRWGGTGPNTEAFF
TGTGCCAGCAGTCGTTGGGGGGGGACAGGGCCGAACACTGAAGCTTTCTTT
>NA|NA|TRBV2|TRBJ2-7
CASSDRVLSEQYF
TGTGCCAGCAGTGACAGGGTTTTAAGCGAGCAGTACTTC
>TRBD1|NA|TRBV5-4|TRBJ2-1
CASSLGGTGIIYNEQFF
TGTGCCAGCAGCTTGGGTGGGACAGGGATAATTTACAATGAGCAGTTCTTC
>TRBD2|few|TRBV25-1|TRBJ2-1
CASSAGSGTSSYNEQFF
TGTGCCAGCAGCGCCGGAAGCGGGACGAGCTCCTACAATGAGCAGTTCTTC
>NA|NA|TRBV14|TRBJ1-5
CASSARGNQPQHF
TGTGCCAGCAGCGCGCGCGGCAATCAGCCCCAGCATTTT
>NA|NA|TRBV27|TRBJ1-6
CASSRRNSPLHF
TGTGCCAGCAGTCGGAGGAATTCACCCCTCCACTTT
>NA|NA|TRBV6-5|TRBJ2-7
CASRKWDNSYEQYF
TGTGCCAGCAGGAAATGGGACAACTCCTACGAGCAGTACTTC
>TRBD1|NA|TRBV5-1|TRBJ1-1
CASSLTGVTEAFF
TGCGCCAGCAGCTTGACAGGGGTAACTGAAGCTTTCTTT
>TRBD2|many|TRBV2|TRBJ2-7
CASMPAGATYEQYF
TGTGCCAGCATGCCAGCGGGAGCCACCTACGAGCAGTACTTC
>NA|NA|TRBV10-3|TRBJ1-1
CAIAREREAFF
TGTGCCATCGCACGGGAACGTGAAGCTTTCTTT
>NA|once|TRBV19|TRBJ1-1
CASSIIGGPSTEAFF
TGTGCCAGTAGTATTATCGGGGGGCCGAGCACTGAAGCTTTCTTT
>NA|NA|TRBV6-6|TRBJ2-1
CASRYDSNPSNEQFF
TGTGCCAGCAGATATGACTCCAATCCCTCCAATGAGCAGTTCTTC
>TRBD2|NA|TRBV5-6|TRBJ2-7
CASSIRTSGFYEQYF
TGTGCCAGCAGTATACGAACTAGCGGTTTTTACGAGCAGTACTTC